These 20 T cell receptor beta chains originate from one sample sequenced in a study of blood T cell repertoires in COVID-19. Assay used: immunoSEQ multiplex PCR; TCRdb lists only in-frame clones, some missing. Of around 270,000 clones in the sample, about 88% were seen once. The sequenced sample was peripheral blood. These TCRs come from a woman in her sixties or seventies with COVID-19, enrolled during active disease.

V and J are TRBV30 and TRBJ2-3, with TRBD1 as a possible D gene (5 bases). Germline CDR1 reads GTSNPN; CDR2 reads SVGIG (reference sequence). V was trimmed by 7 bases and J by 0 bases, leaving 11 bases between them. The CDR3 length is 13 residues. The CDR3 spells CASQGPSTDTQYF. In DNA form, the CDR3 reads TGTGCCTCCCAGGGCCCTAGCACAGATACGCAGTATTTT.

This clone was observed a handful of times. The rearrangement uses TRBV7-2 and TRBJ1-4; 7 bases align to TRBD1. The V segment lost 1 base and the J segment 3 bases; nucleotides outside the gene matches: 2. Germline assignment: CDR1 SGHTA and CDR2 FQGNSA. This CDR3 contains 15 residues. CDR3 in DNA: TGTGCCAGCAGCTTAGATCAGGGGGCTAATGAAAAACTGTTTTTT. This encodes CASSLDQGANEKLFF.

This rearrangement joins TRBV30 to TRBJ1-6, with 8 bases matching TRBD1. V was clipped by 4 bases and J by 10 bases; unmatched bases: 6. The germline CDR1 and CDR2 sequences are GTSNPN and SVGIG (reference sequence). The CDR3 loop spans 13 amino acids. This CDR3 is CAWTTGVGSPLHF. In DNA, the CDR3 is TGTGCCTGGACGACAGGGGTGGGATCACCCCTCCACTTT.

Written as DNA, the CDR3 is TGTGCCAGCAGTGAAGGGGGGAGGGCGTTAGGGGAGACCCAGTACTTC. The encoded protein is CASSEGGRALGETQYF. The chain carries TRBV25-1 and TRBJ2-5; 7 bases are shared with TRBD2. This CDR3 has 16 amino acids. Germline values: CDR1 MGHDK, CDR2 SYGVNS. V lost 2 bases to trimming and J lost 5 bases; unmatched junction nucleotides: 11.

This chain connects TRBV7-3 to TRBJ2-3; TRBD2 agrees at 10 bases. The V gene end was trimmed by 5 bases and the J gene end by 6 bases; junction bases not matched to a gene: 14. The CDR3 totals 17 residues. CDR1 is SGHTA, CDR2 FQGTGA, per germline. The CDR3 DNA reads as TGTGCCAGCAGCCGGGTGGGGCTAGCGGGAGCATCGGATACGCAGTATTTT. Amino acids: CASSRVGLAGASDTQYF. The full variable domain, rest sourced from reference TRBV7-3 and TRBJ2-3, is GAGVSQTPSNKVTEKGKYVELRCDPISGHTALYWYRQSLGQGPEFLIYFQGTGAADDSGLPNDRFFAVRPEGSVSTLKIQRTERGDSAVYLCASSRVGLAGASDTQYFGPGTRLTVL.

This chain links TRBV29-1 with TRBJ2-7; tentative D call: TRBD2 (5 bases). Per germline, CDR1 SQVTM and CDR2 ANQGSEA. Trimming cost V 4 bases and J 0 bases, with 10 bases left between them. CDR3 size: 13 residues. The CDR3 coding sequence is TGCAGCGTTGGGAGAGGGATCTCCTACGAGCAGTACTTC. Protein sequence: CSVGRGISYEQYF.

V gene TRBV7-9 combines with J gene TRBJ1-1, with a weak D call TRBD1 (5 bases). Trimming took off 0 bases at V and 0 bases at J, with 11 bases between the two ends. This CDR3 is 16 amino acids long. The germline gives CDR1 SEHNR, CDR2 FQNEAQ (reference sequence). The CDR3 is CASSLAAGYMNTEAFF. The CDR3 region has the DNA TGTGCCAGCAGCTTAGCAGCAGGGTACATGAACACTGAAGCTTTCTTT.

The gene calls are TRBV6-6 and TRBJ1-6; TRBD1 is a possible D gene (6 bases). V was pared by 5 bases and J by 9 bases, with 11 bases between. The germline V gene encodes CDR1 MNHNY and CDR2 SVGAGI (reference sequence). This CDR3 spans 13 amino acids. The CDR3 here is CASSMSGASPLHF. CDR3 DNA: TGTGCCAGCAGTATGTCAGGGGCTTCACCCCTCCACTTT.

This clone has just a few counts. This chain joins TRBV19 and TRBJ2-3; no definite D call. The CDR3 totals 13 residues. CDR1 and CDR2 (germline): LNHDA, SQIVND (reference sequence). Trimming removed 5 bases at V and 0 bases at J, with 6 bases between. The chain's CDR3 is CASSPPSTDTQYF. The CDR3 DNA reads as TGTGCCAGTAGTCCTCCTAGCACAGATACGCAGTATTTT.

The chain combines TRBV11-3 with TRBJ2-5; D possibly corresponds to TRBD2 (5 bases). The V end was cut by 0 bases, the J end by 8 bases, with 10 bases between. The CDR3 length is 13 residues. Germline CDR1 SGHNT, CDR2 YENEEA. DNA for the CDR3: TGTGCCAGCAGCTTAGATACGGGGAATACCCAGTACTTC. Its protein is CASSLDTGNTQYF.

The chain carries TRBV7-3 and TRBJ2-3; D gene unclear. Germline V CDR1 and CDR2: SGHTA, FQGTGA. Trimming stripped 1 base from V and 3 bases from J, with 5 bases between. This CDR3 contains 13 residues. CDR3 sequence (DNA): TGTGCCAGCAGCTTAATGAGAACAGATACGCAGTATTTT. This codes for CASSLMRTDTQYF.

This clone was counted once. The chain uses TRBV19 and TRBJ1-2; 9 bases map to TRBD1. Unmatched junction bases numbered 13, after V lost 0 bases and J lost 5 bases. Germline V gene sequence: CDR1 LNHDA, CDR2 SQIVND (reference sequence). The CDR3 runs 18 residues. The CDR3 loop reads CASSIDLGQGILLYGYTF. CDR3 nucleotide sequence: TGTGCCAGTAGTATAGATCTGGGACAGGGCATCCTTCTTTATGGCTACACCTTC. The whole variable domain, filled in from reference TRBV19 and TRBJ1-2, reads DGGITQSPKYLFRKEGQNVTLSCEQNLNHDAMYWYRQDPGQGLRLIYYSQIVNDFQKGDIAEGYSVSREKKESFPLTVTSAQKNPTAFYLCASSIDLGQGILLYGYTFGSGTRLTVV.

The CDR3 loop is CASGVTVNTEAFF. CDR3 coding DNA: TGTGCCAGTGGCGTGACAGTGAACACTGAAGCTTTCTTT. J is TRBJ1-1 and V is TRBV19; D perhaps matches TRBD1 (5 bases). The CDR3 spans 13 residues. V shed 8 bases and J shed 0 bases, with 10 bases lying between them. Germline V gene data show CDR1 as LNHDA and CDR2 as SQIVND (reference sequence).

J is TRBJ2-5 and V is TRBV4-2, with TRBD1 identical over 9 bases. This CDR3 spans 16 amino acids. The germline gives CDR1 LGHNA, CDR2 YNFKEQ. The V and J ends lost 0 bases and 4 bases, in that order; junction bases with no gene match: 6. CDR3 in DNA: TGTGCCAGCAGCCAAGATTTGGACAGGGGTCGAGAGACCCAGTACTTC. This sequence encodes CASSQDLDRGRETQYF.

The chain links TRBV19 to TRBJ1-6; 10 positions agree with TRBD1. The CDR3 contains 15 residues. J gave up 7 bases and V 5 bases, and 5 bases lay outside the gene matches. CDR1 LNHDA and CDR2 SQIVND come from the germline V gene (reference sequence). The CDR3 reads CASSPAGQGNSPLHF. The CDR3 nucleotides read TGTGCCAGTAGTCCGGCGGGACAGGGGAATTCACCCCTCCACTTT.

The chain combines TRBV5-8 with TRBJ1-5, with 9 bases that match TRBD1. Germline CDR1 SGHTS, CDR2 YDEGEE. Trimming took 4 bases from V and 2 from J; bases not matched to a gene: 4. This CDR3 comprises 15 residues. CDR3 loop: CASSTGGRGNQPQHF. For the CDR3, the DNA is TGTGCCAGCAGCACAGGGGGCAGAGGCAATCAGCCCCAGCATTTT.

The chain is built from TRBV5-4 and TRBJ2-2; 9 bases match TRBD2. CDR3 size: 16 residues. Germline trimming cut 1 base from V and 4 bases from J; bases unmatched to any gene: 5. Germline CDR1 is SGHNT and CDR2 is YYREEE (reference sequence). DNA of the CDR3: TGTGCCAGCAGCTTGACAGCGGGAGGCCCCACCGGGGAGCTGTTTTTT. It encodes CASSLTAGGPTGELFF. The full variable domain, completed using reference TRBV5-4 and TRBJ2-2, is ETGVTQSPTHLIKTRGQQVTLRCSSQSGHNTVSWYQQALGQGPQFIFQYYREEENGRGNFPPRFSGLQFPNYSSELNVNALELDDSALYLCASSLTAGGPTGELFFGEGSRLTVL.

This clone was seen repeatedly, ten times or more. The J gene is TRBJ2-1, the V gene TRBV30; TRBD2 agrees at 7 bases. Germline loops: CDR1 GTSNPN, CDR2 SVGIG (reference sequence). This CDR3 region has 15 residues. V was pared by 2 bases and J by 0 bases, with 4 bases of the junction left unmatched. The CDR3 protein is CAWSISGSSYNEQFF. The CDR3 DNA sequence: TGTGCCTGGAGTATTAGCGGGTCCTCCTACAATGAGCAGTTCTTC.

The chain recombines TRBV5-4 with TRBJ2-7, with unresolved D. Between the trimmed V and J ends, which lost 2 bases and 0 bases, there was a span of 15 bases. CDR1 and CDR2 from the germline V gene are SGHNT and YYREEE (reference sequence). There are 16 residues in the CDR3. CDR3: CASSFRSSLFSYEQYF. The CDR3 nucleotides are TGTGCCAGCAGCTTCCGTTCGAGTTTGTTCTCCTACGAGCAGTACTTC.

V usage is TRBV11-3 and J usage is TRBJ2-1; maybe TRBD1 (5 bases). The CDR3 covers 15 residues. With 4 bases removed from V and 6 bases from J, the gap between germline ends came to 16 bases. Germline-derived CDR1 and CDR2 are SGHNT and YENEEA. This chain's CDR3 is CASSSSRDSFNEQFF. The DNA of the CDR3 is TGTGCCAGCAGCTCGAGTAGAGACAGTTTCAATGAGCAGTTCTTC.